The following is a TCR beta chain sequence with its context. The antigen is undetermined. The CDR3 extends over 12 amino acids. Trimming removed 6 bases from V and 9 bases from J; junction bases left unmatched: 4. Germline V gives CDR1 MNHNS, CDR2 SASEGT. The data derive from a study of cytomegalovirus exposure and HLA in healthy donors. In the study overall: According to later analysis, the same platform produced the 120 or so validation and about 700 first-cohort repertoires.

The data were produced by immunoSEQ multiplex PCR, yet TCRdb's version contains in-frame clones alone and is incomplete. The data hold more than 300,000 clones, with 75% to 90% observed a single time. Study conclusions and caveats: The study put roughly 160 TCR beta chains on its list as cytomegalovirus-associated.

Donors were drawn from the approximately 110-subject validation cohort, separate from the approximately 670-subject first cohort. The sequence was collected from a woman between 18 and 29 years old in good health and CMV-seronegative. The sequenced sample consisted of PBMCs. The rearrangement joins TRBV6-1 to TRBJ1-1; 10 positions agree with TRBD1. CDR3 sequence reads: CASSGQGVKAFF. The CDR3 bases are TGTGCCAGCAGCGGACAGGGGGTGAAAGCTTTCTTT.